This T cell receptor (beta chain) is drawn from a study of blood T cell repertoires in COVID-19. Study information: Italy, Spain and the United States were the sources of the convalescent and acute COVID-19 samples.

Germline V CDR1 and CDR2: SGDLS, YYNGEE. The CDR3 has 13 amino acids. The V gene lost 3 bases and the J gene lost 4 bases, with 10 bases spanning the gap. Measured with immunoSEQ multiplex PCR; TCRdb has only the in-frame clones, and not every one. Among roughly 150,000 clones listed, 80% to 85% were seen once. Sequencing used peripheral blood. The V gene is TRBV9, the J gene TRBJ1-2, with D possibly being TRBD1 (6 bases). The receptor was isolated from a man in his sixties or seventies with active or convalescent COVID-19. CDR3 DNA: TGTGCCAGCAGCGAGGGGGGGGGCTATGGCTACACCTTC. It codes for CASSEGGGYGYTF.